The sequence of this T cell receptor beta chain was determined in a study of cytomegalovirus exposure and HLA in healthy donors. Study-level findings and limits: The availability of immune exposure information extended only to CMV serostatus.

PCR used 60 Vbeta primers and 13 Jbeta primers. Profiling relied on immunoSEQ multiplex PCR, and the TCRdb table lists in-frame clones only, not all of them. The table records under 200,000 clones, around 79% of them present only once. Healthy bone marrow donors supplied every sample. Note on this clone: What it binds is not known.

The clonotype originates from a man between 35 and 55 years old in good health and CMV-seronegative. Sequenced input: PBMCs.

CDR3 sequence: CARPTGGVETQYF. In DNA form, the CDR3 reads TGTGCCAGGCCGACAGGGGGAGTGGAGACCCAGTACTTC. V gene TRBV6-4 combines with J gene TRBJ2-5, with 9 bases fitting TRBD1. The CDR3 covers 13 residues. Germline assignment: CDR1 MRHNA and CDR2 SNTAGT. V lost 9 bases and J lost 5; bases outside the gene matches: 7.